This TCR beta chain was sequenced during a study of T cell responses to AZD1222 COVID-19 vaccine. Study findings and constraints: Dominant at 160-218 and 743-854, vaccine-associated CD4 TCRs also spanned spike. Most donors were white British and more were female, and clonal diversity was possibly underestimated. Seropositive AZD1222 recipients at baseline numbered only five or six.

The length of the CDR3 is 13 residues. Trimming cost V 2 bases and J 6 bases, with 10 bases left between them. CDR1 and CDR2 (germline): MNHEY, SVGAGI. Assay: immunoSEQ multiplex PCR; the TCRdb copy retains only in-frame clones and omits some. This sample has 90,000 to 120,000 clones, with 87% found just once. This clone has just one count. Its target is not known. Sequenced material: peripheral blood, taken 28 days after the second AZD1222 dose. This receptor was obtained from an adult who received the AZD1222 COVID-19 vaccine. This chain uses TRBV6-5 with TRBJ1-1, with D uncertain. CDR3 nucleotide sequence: TGTGCCAGCAGTTACGGGGTCTGGGCTGAAGCTTTCTTT. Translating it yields CASSYGVWAEAFF.